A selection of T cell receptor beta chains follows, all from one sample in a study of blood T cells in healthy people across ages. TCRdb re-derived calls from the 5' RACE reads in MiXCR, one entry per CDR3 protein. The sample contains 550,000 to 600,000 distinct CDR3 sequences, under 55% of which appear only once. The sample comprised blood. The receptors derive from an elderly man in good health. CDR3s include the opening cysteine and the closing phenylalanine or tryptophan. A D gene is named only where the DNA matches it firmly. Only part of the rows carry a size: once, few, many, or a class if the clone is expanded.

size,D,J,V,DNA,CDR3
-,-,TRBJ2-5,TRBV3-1,TGTGCCAGCAGCCAAGTTAATAAGGAGGAGCAGTACTTC,CASSQVNKEEQYF
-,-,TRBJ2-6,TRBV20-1,TGCAGTGCTAGTGACGGCACCACTGGAACTGGGGCCAACGTCCTGACTTTC,CSASDGTTGTGANVLTF
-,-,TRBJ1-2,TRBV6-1,TGTGCCAGCAGTGAAGGCCTCCAGAGAAGCTATGGCTACACCTTC,CASSEGLQRSYGYTF
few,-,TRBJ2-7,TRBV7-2,TGTGCCAGCAGCTTTGCTGGGTCCAACGAGCAGTACTTC,CASSFAGSNEQYF
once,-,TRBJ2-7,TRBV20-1,TGCAGTGCTAGAGACGGCGGGCTCACCTACGAGCAGTACTTC,CSARDGGLTYEQYF
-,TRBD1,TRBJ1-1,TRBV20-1,TGCAGTGCTAGTCCGGACAGGGCTACTGAAGCTTTCTTT,CSASPDRATEAFF
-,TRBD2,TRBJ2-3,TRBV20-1,TGCGGGGCGGGAGGTCGTTGGGGCACAGATACGCAGTATTTT,CGAGGRWGTDTQYF
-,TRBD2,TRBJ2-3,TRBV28,TGTGCCAGCAGTTCGGCAGCGGCGGGAGGAGCAGATACGCAGTATTTT,CASSSAAAGGADTQYF
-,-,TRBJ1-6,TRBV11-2,TGTGCCAGCAGCCTGCGTGGCACCTCACCCCTCCACTTT,CASSLRGTSPLHF
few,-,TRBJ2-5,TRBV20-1,TGCAGTGCTAAGTTGCAGAAACAAGAGACCCAGTACTTC,CSAKLQKQETQYF
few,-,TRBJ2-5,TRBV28,TGTGCCAGCAGTCCCCCCGGGAAGAGATATGAGCAGTACTTC,CASSPPGKRYEQYF
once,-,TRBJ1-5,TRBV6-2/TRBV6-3,TGTGCCAGCAGCATAGACAGAAATCAGCCCCAGCATTTT,CASSIDRNQPQHF
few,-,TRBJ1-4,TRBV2,TGTGCCAGCAGATACAGGGAGTCCGGTGAAAAACTGTTTTTT,CASRYRESGEKLFF
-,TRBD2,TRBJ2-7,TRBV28,TGTGCCAGCAGTTTATCTGGCGGGAGGTTTCGGAACGAGCAGTACTTC,CASSLSGGRFRNEQYF
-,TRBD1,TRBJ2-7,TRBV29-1,TGCAGCGTTAGACAGGGGGCCTACGAGCAGTACTTC,CSVRQGAYEQYF
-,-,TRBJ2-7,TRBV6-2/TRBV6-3,TGTGCCAGCAAGCCTCCCAGGGGTTTGAACGAGCAGTACTTC,CASKPPRGLNEQYF
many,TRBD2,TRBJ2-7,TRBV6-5,TGTGCCAGCAGTCCCGGACTAGGAGCCTACGAGCAGTACTTC,CASSPGLGAYEQYF
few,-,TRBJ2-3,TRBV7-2,TGTGCCAGCAGCCCCCGACCCCAGAGCACAGATACGCAGTATTTT,CASSPRPQSTDTQYF
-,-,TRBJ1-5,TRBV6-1,TGTGCCAGCAGTGCCGGTTATCAGCCCCAGCATTTT,CASSAGYQPQHF
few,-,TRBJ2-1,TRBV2,TGTGCCAGCAGTGAAATGTCTTACAATGAGCAGTTCTTC,CASSEMSYNEQFF
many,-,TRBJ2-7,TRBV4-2,TGTGCCAGCAGCCAAGTCCGTGACTACGAGCAGTACTTC,CASSQVRDYEQYF
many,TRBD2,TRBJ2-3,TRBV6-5,TGTGCCAGCAGTTACGGGACTCTAGCGGGAGCAGATACGCAGTATTTT,CASSYGTLAGADTQYF